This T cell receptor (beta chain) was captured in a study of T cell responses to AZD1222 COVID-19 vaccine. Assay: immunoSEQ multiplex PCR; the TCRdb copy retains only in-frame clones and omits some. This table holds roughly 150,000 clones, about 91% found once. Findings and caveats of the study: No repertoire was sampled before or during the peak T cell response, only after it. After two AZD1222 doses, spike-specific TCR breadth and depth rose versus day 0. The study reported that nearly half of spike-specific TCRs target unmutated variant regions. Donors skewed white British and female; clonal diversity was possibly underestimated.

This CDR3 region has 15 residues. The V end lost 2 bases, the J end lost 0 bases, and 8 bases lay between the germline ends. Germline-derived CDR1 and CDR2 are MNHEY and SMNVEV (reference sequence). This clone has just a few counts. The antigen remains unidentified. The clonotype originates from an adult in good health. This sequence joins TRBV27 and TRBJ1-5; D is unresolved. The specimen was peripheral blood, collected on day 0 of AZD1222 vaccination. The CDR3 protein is CASSLVGYSNQPQHF. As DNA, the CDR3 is TGTGCCAGCAGTTTAGTGGGATATAGCAATCAGCCCCAGCATTTT.